This is a list of T cell receptor beta chains from one sample in a study of blood T cell repertoires in COVID-19. Data came from immunoSEQ multiplex PCR; TCRdb stores just in-frame clones and leaves some out. The sample holds about 36,000 clones, roughly nine tenths seen once. The sample comprised peripheral blood. The receptors come from a man aged 55-75 years with acute or convalescent COVID-19. The CDR3 runs from the conserved cysteine through the conserved F or W. The D gene is left open where the match is weak. The listing skips clone size in some rows; elsewhere it reads once, few, many or a size class.

TRBD1 | NA | TRBJ2-5 | TRBV6-5 | CASSYTWDRVGETQYF | TGTGCCAGCAGTTACACGTGGGACAGGGTGGGAGAGACCCAGTACTTC
NA | few | TRBJ2-7 | TRBV7-2 | CASSSDSRYEQYF | TGTGCCAGCAGCTCAGACTCGAGGTACGAGCAGTACTTC
NA | NA | TRBJ2-7 | TRBV6-5 | CASRLRRGSYEQYF | TGTGCCAGCAGGTTAAGACGCGGCTCCTACGAGCAGTACTTC
NA | NA | TRBJ2-3 | TRBV7-9 | CASSPSTTDTQYF | TGTGCCAGCAGCCCCTCTACCACAGATACGCAGTATTTT
NA | NA | TRBJ1-1 | TRBV12-3/TRBV12-4 | CASSLTRATEAFF | TGTGCCAGCAGTTTAACCAGGGCAACTGAAGCTTTCTTT
TRBD1 | NA | TRBJ1-2 | TRBV28 | CASSLDRGRIGYTF | TGTGCCAGCAGTTTAGACAGGGGGCGCATTGGCTACACCTTC
TRBD2 | NA | TRBJ2-3 | TRBV14 | CASTGLAGGSSTDTQYF | TGTGCCAGCACAGGACTAGCGGGAGGCTCTAGCACAGATACGCAGTATTTT
NA | NA | TRBJ2-3 | TRBV7-9 | CASSFLRQPKFTQYF | TGTGCCAGCAGTTTCCTCCGACAGCCGAAGTTTACGCAGTATTTT
NA | NA | TRBJ2-1 | TRBV24-1 | CATSGRGSYNEQFF | TGTGCCACCAGCGGGAGAGGGTCCTACAATGAGCAGTTCTTC
NA | few | TRBJ1-6 | TRBV19 | CASSMDSPTYSSYNSPLHF | TGTGCCAGTAGTATGGACAGCCCCACCTACAGCTCCTATAATTCACCCCTCCACTTT
NA | NA | TRBJ1-6 | TRBV6-2/TRBV6-3 | CASSSRQGRSPLHF | TGTGCCAGCAGTTCCCGTCAGGGGCGTTCACCCCTCCACTTT
NA | NA | TRBJ1-2 | TRBV10-3 | CAISVSGAAYGYTF | TGTGCCATCAGTGTGTCGGGGGCCGCCTATGGCTACACCTTC
TRBD1 | once | TRBJ1-4 | TRBV5-8 | CASSSEVTGGFEKLFF | TGTGCCAGCAGCTCCGAGGTGACAGGGGGATTTGAAAAACTGTTTTTT
NA | once | TRBJ2-1 | TRBV5-1 | CASSGSGTPQFF | TGCGCCAGCAGCGGATCCGGGACTCCGCAGTTCTTC
TRBD1 | NA | TRBJ1-4 | TRBV7-9 | CASRPQKRRDREGLFF | TGTGCCAGCAGACCACAAAAACGTCGGGACAGGGAGGGACTGTTTTTT
NA | NA | TRBJ1-2 | TRBV18 | CASSPRGRLITF | TGTGCCAGCTCACCAAGGGGGAGACTTATAACCTTC
NA | NA | TRBJ1-2 | TRBV14 | CASSGQPVWSGYTF | TGTGCCAGCAGTGGACAGCCGGTTTGGAGTGGCTACACCTTC
NA | NA | TRBJ2-1 | TRBV20-1 | CSVTGINEQFF | TGCAGTGTTACGGGGATCAATGAGCAGTTCTTC
NA | NA | TRBJ2-2 | TRBV3-1/TRBV3-2 | CASSHSRGSGTGELFF | TGTGCCAGCAGCCACTCACGAGGGTCGGGAACCGGGGAGCTGTTTTTT
NA | NA | TRBJ1-5 | TRBV15 | CATSPLNQPQHF | TGTGCCACCAGCCCTCTCAATCAGCCCCAGCATTTT
NA | NA | TRBJ2-5 | TRBV5-1 | CASSLGLETQYF | TGCGCCAGCAGCTTGGGGCTGGAGACCCAGTACTTC
NA | NA | TRBJ2-1 | TRBV27 | CASSSTGFVQFF | TGTGCCAGCAGTTCCACAGGGTTTGTGCAGTTCTTC
NA | NA | TRBJ1-1 | TRBV19 | CASSIEEGERAFF | TGTGCCAGTAGTATAGAGGAGGGCGAGAGGGCTTTCTTT
NA | once | TRBJ1-1 | TRBV29-1 | CSVEGDWAEAFF | TGCAGCGTTGAAGGAGACTGGGCTGAAGCTTTCTTT
NA | NA | TRBJ2-2 | TRBV28 | CASSELRQNTGELFF | TGTGCCAGCAGTGAACTGCGACAGAACACCGGGGAGCTGTTTTTT
NA | NA | TRBJ2-2 | TRBV9 | CASSVTGLSGELFF | TGTGCCAGCAGCGTTACAGGGCTGAGCGGGGAGCTGTTTTTT
TRBD1 | NA | TRBJ1-1 | TRBV18 | CASSQETGGLSEAFF | TGTGCCAGCTCACAGGAGACAGGGGGATTATCTGAAGCTTTCTTT
NA | NA | TRBJ1-1 | TRBV15 | CATSRVGTTEAFF | TGTGCCACCAGCAGAGTCGGGACAACAGAAGCTTTCTTT
TRBD1 | NA | TRBJ2-2 | TRBV11-3 | CASSQRTGPAGELFF | TGTGCCAGCAGCCAACGGACAGGGCCGGCCGGGGAGCTGTTTTTT
NA | few | TRBJ1-5 | TRBV7-2 | CASSLIPGYSNQPQHF | TGTGCCAGCAGCTTAATACCAGGGTATAGCAATCAGCCCCAGCATTTT
TRBD1 | few | TRBJ2-7 | TRBV19 | CASSVGTGLDDEQYF | TGTGCCAGTAGTGTAGGGACAGGGCTGGACGACGAGCAGTACTTC
TRBD1 | NA | TRBJ1-2 | TRBV5-4 | CASSLGTGPPDYGYTF | TGTGCCAGCAGCTTGGGGACAGGTCCTCCTGACTATGGCTACACCTTC
TRBD1 | few | TRBJ1-5 | TRBV27 | CASSAHRGRAGQPQHF | TGTGCCAGCAGTGCGCACAGGGGGCGGGCGGGTCAGCCCCAGCATTTT
TRBD1 | few | TRBJ1-3 | TRBV19 | CASSEGQGAGGSGNTIYF | TGTGCCAGTAGTGAAGGACAGGGGGCCGGTGGCTCTGGAAACACCATATATTTT
NA | NA | TRBJ2-7 | TRBV28 | CASSLYRQYF | TGTGCCAGCAGTTTATACAGGCAGTACTTC
NA | NA | TRBJ2-1 | TRBV3-1/TRBV3-2 | CASSHSGNNEQFF | TGTGCCAGCAGCCATTCGGGAAACAATGAGCAGTTCTTC
TRBD2 | NA | TRBJ2-1 | TRBV6-1 | CASSASSGNSYNEQFF | TGTGCCAGCAGTGCCTCGAGCGGGAACTCCTACAATGAGCAGTTCTTC
NA | few | TRBJ1-3 | TRBV29-1 | CSVDTGSGNTIYF | TGCAGCGTTGATACAGGGTCAGGAAACACCATATATTTT
NA | NA | TRBJ2-1 | TRBV27 | CASSRLDEQFF | TGTGCCAGCAGCAGACTAGATGAGCAGTTCTTC
NA | once | TRBJ1-1 | TRBV4-1 | CASSQDRSRQAVGGDTEAFF | TGCGCCAGCAGCCAAGATCGAAGTCGGCAGGCTGTGGGGGGGGACACTGAAGCTTTCTTT